These 8 T cell receptor beta chains originate from one sample sequenced in a study of molecular identifiers for immune sequencing clone quantification. Using its own MiXCR run on the PCR reads, TCRdb lists one record per CDR3 protein. In the table there are some 94,000 distinct CDR3 sequences, around 25% of which are singletons. The sequenced sample was naive CD8+ T cells from blood, with Jurkat cell RNA spiked in. Documented subset: FACS-sorted CD8+CD4-CCR7+CD45RA+ naive T cells. These receptor sequences come from a human donor in good health. Some libraries in this study had Jurkat cell RNA spiked in.

Points on this clonotype: A much larger clonotype is one base distant, so this may be a read error. This chain links TRBV5-1 with TRBJ1-1; 7 positions match TRBD1. CDR1 SGHRS and CDR2 YFSETQ come from the germline V gene. The CDR3 has 15 amino acids. V gave up 3 bases and J gave up 0 bases; unmatched junction bases: 5. The CDR3 DNA reads as TGCGCCAGCAGCTCGACGACAGGGTTGAACACTGAAGCTTTCTTT. Encoded protein: CASSSTTGLNTEAFF. The full variable domain, with the rest looked up from reference TRBV5-1 and TRBJ1-1, is KAGVTQTPRYLIKTRGQQVTLSCSPISGHRSVSWYQQTPGQGLQFLFEYFSETQRNKGNFPGRFSGRQFSNSRSEMNVSTLELGDSALYLCASSSTTGLNTEAFFGQGTRLTVV.

The table lists this clonotype with many counts. J is TRBJ1-1 and V is TRBV29-1, with 8 bases that match TRBD1. Germline V lookup: CDR1 SQVTM, CDR2 ANQGSEA. The CDR3 is made up of 16 amino acids. V gave up 8 bases and J gave up 0 bases; unmatched junction bases: 14. The CDR3 DNA reads as TGCAGCTCCACTCCGGTAGACAGGGGCATGAACACTGAAGCTTTCTTT. Translating gives CSSTPVDRGMNTEAFF.

On this clonotype itself: This may arise from a read error, as a much more abundant clone is one base away. This chain links TRBV6-2 or TRBV6-3 with TRBJ1-1; D is unclear. CDR1 is MNHEY, CDR2 SVGEGT, per germline. CDR3 length: 15 residues. In nucleotides, the CDR3 is TGTGCCGGCAGTTATTGGGCAGGAACGAACACTGAAGCTTTCTTT. Its protein is CAGSYWAGTNTEAFF.

About this clonotype: This sequence may be a read error, since a much larger clone differs from it by one base. V is TRBV29-1 and J is TRBJ2-5; TRBD2 is a possible D gene (5 bases). CDR1 is SQVTM, CDR2 ANQGSEA, per germline. CDR3 length equals 13 residues. This chain's CDR3 is CSVDSADQEPQYF. The DNA of the CDR3 is TGCAGCGTTGATAGCGCCGACCAAGAGCCCCAGTACTTC. The complete variable domain, with remaining parts taken from reference TRBV29-1 and TRBJ2-5, reads SAVISQKPSRDICQRGTSLTIQCQVDSQVTMMFWYRQQPGQSLTLIATANQGSEATYESGFVIDKFPISRPNLTFSTLTVSNMSPEDSSIYLCSVDSADQEPQYFGPGTRLLVL.

This sequence joins TRBV4-3 and TRBJ2-4, with D perhaps matching TRBD1 (6 bases). Germline loops: CDR1 LGHNA, CDR2 YSLEER. This CDR3 region has 14 residues. Trimming shortened V by 0 bases and J by 8 bases, and 11 bases separated the two germline ends. CDR3 coding DNA: TGCGCCAGCAGCCAAGATGGTCCAGGGGACATTCAGTACTTC. The encoded protein is CASSQDGPGDIQYF.

This chain joins TRBV7-2 and TRBJ2-7, with TRBD2 identical over 9 bases. In germline, CDR1 is SGHTA, CDR2 FQGNSA. Trimming cost V 1 base and J 3 bases; bases outside gene matches: 13. The CDR3 extends over 18 amino acids. This chain's CDR3 is CASSLEGRAGGPYYEQYV. CDR3 DNA: TGTGCCAGCAGCTTAGAGGGACGAGCGGGAGGTCCCTACTACGAGCAGTACGTC.

The sample holds many counts of this clonotype. The rearrangement uses TRBV7-2 and TRBJ2-3; 13 bases line up with TRBD2. The CDR3 has 15 amino acids. V trimming: 5 bases; J trimming: 4 bases; junction bases outside the gene matches: 3. Germline-derived CDR1 and CDR2 are SGHTA and FQGNSA. The CDR3 DNA is TGTGCCAGCAGCCCCGGGACTAGCGGGGCAGATACGCAGTATTTT. It yields the protein CASSPGTSGADTQYF.

There are a few counts of this clonotype. With a much larger clone just one base away, this may be a read error. Lacking the conserved final phenylalanine or tryptophan, this CDR3 likely reflects a read error. The genes are TRBV29-1 and TRBJ2-3, with a weak D call TRBD2 (6 bases). The germline V gene encodes CDR1 SQVTM and CDR2 ANQGSEA. The CDR3 spans 18 residues. The V end was cut by 0 bases, the J end by 5 bases, with 24 bases between. The CDR3 reads CSVEDRLGGPTWGDTQYL. CDR3 DNA sequence: TGCAGCGTTGAAGATCGCTTGGGAGGCCCCACGTGGGGAGATACGCAGTATCTT.